Listed here are 8 T cell receptor beta chains from one sample, sequenced in a study of memory CD4+ T cells and cytomegalovirus serostatus. The protocol was immunoSEQ multiplex PCR, while the TCRdb copy is restricted to in-frame clones and leaves out a portion. The table records about 42,000 clones, just under 80% of them present only once. Single viable CD3+CD4+CD8-CD45RO+ cells were sorted as the memory CD4+ T cells. Sequencing was carried out using memory CD4+ T cells from blood. The origin of the receptors is an adult in good health and CMV-seronegative.

This clone was observed a few times. The V gene is TRBV20-1, the J gene TRBJ1-1; D is uncertain. V lost 3 bases to trimming and J lost 11 bases, with 10 bases between them. Germline V CDR1 and CDR2: DFQATT, SNEGSKA (reference sequence). This CDR3 region has 10 residues. CDR3 nucleotide sequence: TGCAGTGCTAGCCGAGCTGGGGCTTTCTTT. The encoded protein is CSASRAGAFF.

The chain uses TRBV4-1 and TRBJ2-1; 7 bases are shared with TRBD2. CDR1 and CDR2 from the germline V gene are MGHRA and YSYEKL. This CDR3 is built from 14 residues. V shed 4 bases and J 5 bases; nucleotides not matched to a gene: 5. The CDR3 DNA reads TGCGCCAGCAGCCTACTAGCGAGGGACAATGAGCAGTTCTTC. Translated, it gives CASSLLARDNEQFF.

The chain uses TRBV9 and TRBJ2-3; TRBD2 matches at 9 bases. The J segment lost 3 bases and the V segment lost 7 bases, leaving 6 bases of the junction unmatched. Germline CDR1 is SGDLS and CDR2 is YYNGEE. This CDR3 spans 14 amino acids. In DNA form, the CDR3 reads TGTGCCAGCGGGCGGGGGGGAACAACAGATACGCAGTATTTT. This translates into CASGRGGTTDTQYF.

V gene TRBV15 combines with J gene TRBJ2-7; no firm D call. This CDR3 has 11 residues. V lost 4 bases to trimming and J lost 3 bases, with 4 bases between them. Germline CDR1 and CDR2: LNHNV and YYDKDF (reference sequence). This chain's CDR3 is CATSTHYEQYF. The CDR3 region has the DNA TGTGCCACCAGCACCCACTACGAGCAGTACTTC.

This rearrangement joins TRBV7-3 to TRBJ2-3; D could derive from TRBD1 or TRBD2 (5 bases each). CDR3 length: 15 amino acids. The germline V gene has CDR1 SGHTA and CDR2 FQGTGA. The V end lost 3 bases, the J end lost 6 bases, and 16 bases lay between the germline ends. The CDR3: CASSFSGTPSDTQYF. CDR3 sequence (DNA): TGTGCCAGCAGCTTCTCCGGGACCCCAAGTGATACGCAGTATTTT.

The chain has TRBV28 and TRBJ1-1, with D unclear. Germline CDR1 reads MDHEN; CDR2 reads SYDVKM. V was clipped by 4 bases and J by 10 bases, with 16 bases between them. There are 13 residues in the CDR3. CDR3 coding DNA: TGTGCCAGCAGTTCCTCTGCCCCGGCGGGAGCTTTCTTT. The encoded protein is CASSSSAPAGAFF.

The table lists this clone with a few counts. This chain uses TRBV2 with TRBJ2-3; D not resolved. CDR1 SNHLY and CDR2 FYNNEI come from the germline V gene. This CDR3 region has 13 residues. Between the trimmed V and J ends, which lost 7 bases and 2 bases, there was a span of 10 bases. CDR3 bases: TGTGCCAGCACCTTGGACCTCACAGATACGCAGTATTTT. Residues: CASTLDLTDTQYF. Using reference TRBV2 and TRBJ2-3 for the parts outside the CDR3, the full variable domain is EPEVTQTPSHQVTQMGQEVILRCVPISNHLYFYWYRQILGQKVEFLVSFYNNEISEKSEIFDDQFSVERPDGSNFTLKIRSTKLEDSAMYFCASTLDLTDTQYFGPGTRLTVL.

The rearrangement links TRBV5-4 to TRBJ2-3, with D perhaps TRBD2 (6 bases). CDR3 size: 14 residues. V was shortened by 2 bases and J by 3 bases, with 10 bases between the two germline ends. CDR1 is SGHNT and CDR2 is YYREEE in the germline V gene (reference sequence). The CDR3 nucleotides are TGTGCCAGCAGCTTCCGGGGGAGAACAGATACGCAGTATTTT. Protein: CASSFRGRTDTQYF. Based on the CDR3 plus reference TRBV5-4 and TRBJ2-3, the full variable domain is ETGVTQSPTHLIKTRGQQVTLRCSSQSGHNTVSWYQQALGQGPQFIFQYYREEENGRGNFPPRFSGLQFPNYSSELNVNALELDDSALYLCASSFRGRTDTQYFGPGTRLTVL.